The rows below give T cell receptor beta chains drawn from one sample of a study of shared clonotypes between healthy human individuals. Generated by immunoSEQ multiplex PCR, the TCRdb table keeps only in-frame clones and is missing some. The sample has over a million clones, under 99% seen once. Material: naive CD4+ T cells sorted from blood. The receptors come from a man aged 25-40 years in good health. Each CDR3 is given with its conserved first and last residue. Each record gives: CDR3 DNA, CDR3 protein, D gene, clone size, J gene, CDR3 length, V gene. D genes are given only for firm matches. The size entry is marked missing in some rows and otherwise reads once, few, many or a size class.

CDR3nt: TGTGCCAGCAGCTTAATGATGGTCTCGGGGGACACTGAAGCTTTCTTT; CDR3aa: CASSLMMVSGDTEAFF; d_gene: .; abundance: .; j_gene: TRBJ1-1; len: 16; v_gene: TRBV7-3
CDR3nt: TGCAGTGCCAAGATGACAGATACGCAGTATTTT; CDR3aa: CSAKMTDTQYF; d_gene: .; abundance: .; j_gene: TRBJ2-3; len: 11; v_gene: TRBV20-1
CDR3nt: TGTGCCAGCTCCCAGAGTGGGAATGAGCAGTTCTTC; CDR3aa: CASSQSGNEQFF; d_gene: .; abundance: .; j_gene: TRBJ2-1; len: 12; v_gene: TRBV18
CDR3nt: TGTGCCAGCAGCCCCCCTGGGACTAGGATCGCGAATGAGCAGTTCTTC; CDR3aa: CASSPPGTRIANEQFF; d_gene: TRBD2; abundance: .; j_gene: TRBJ2-1; len: 16; v_gene: TRBV2
CDR3nt: TGCAGCGTAGGGACAGGGGGCATCACTGAAAAACTGTTTTTT; CDR3aa: CSVGTGGITEKLFF; d_gene: TRBD1; abundance: .; j_gene: TRBJ1-4; len: 14; v_gene: TRBV29-1
CDR3nt: TGCGCCAGCAGCCAATTTCCTGGGGGTAATACGCAGTATTTT; CDR3aa: CASSQFPGGNTQYF; d_gene: .; abundance: .; j_gene: TRBJ2-3; len: 14; v_gene: TRBV4-1
CDR3nt: TGTGCCAGCTCACCTAGGCCGAATCAGCCCCAGCATTTT; CDR3aa: CASSPRPNQPQHF; d_gene: .; abundance: .; j_gene: TRBJ1-5; len: 13; v_gene: TRBV18
CDR3nt: TGTGCCAGCAGCTTTAACGAGGGGGGCACTGAAGCTTTCTTT; CDR3aa: CASSFNEGGTEAFF; d_gene: .; abundance: .; j_gene: TRBJ1-1; len: 14; v_gene: TRBV7-2
CDR3nt: TGTGCCAGCAGCTTAGGGGCAAGCGGGCAAAGCTATACGCAGTATTTT; CDR3aa: CASSLGASGQSYTQYF; d_gene: .; abundance: .; j_gene: TRBJ2-3; len: 16; v_gene: TRBV7-2
CDR3nt: TGTGCCAGCAGCTTGGTGGACCCCGGGACAGGGTACAATGAGCAGTTCTTC; CDR3aa: CASSLVDPGTGYNEQFF; d_gene: TRBD1; abundance: .; j_gene: TRBJ2-1; len: 17; v_gene: TRBV5-4
CDR3nt: TGTGCCAGCAGCTTAGGCCACGGGGCGGGAGTCACAGATACGCAGTATTTT; CDR3aa: CASSLGHGAGVTDTQYF; d_gene: TRBD2; abundance: .; j_gene: TRBJ2-3; len: 17; v_gene: TRBV11-2
CDR3nt: TGTGCCAGCAGAAGGGGCTCTATAACCTACGAGCAGTACTTC; CDR3aa: CASRRGSITYEQYF; d_gene: .; abundance: .; j_gene: TRBJ2-7; len: 14; v_gene: TRBV5-6
CDR3nt: TGTGCCAGCTCCTTGGACAGGGTGGGCTATGGCTACACCTTC; CDR3aa: CASSLDRVGYGYTF; d_gene: TRBD1; abundance: .; j_gene: TRBJ1-2; len: 14; v_gene: TRBV18
CDR3nt: TGTGCCAGCAGCCAAGCATTCCGAGAGACCCAGTACTTC; CDR3aa: CASSQAFRETQYF; d_gene: .; abundance: .; j_gene: TRBJ2-5; len: 13; v_gene: TRBV14
CDR3nt: TGCGCCAGCAGCTCTCAGACAGGGACGGAGACCCAGTACTTC; CDR3aa: CASSSQTGTETQYF; d_gene: TRBD1; abundance: .; j_gene: TRBJ2-5; len: 14; v_gene: TRBV5-1
CDR3nt: TGTGCCAGCAGCTTAGTTGTTCCAGAAAGGGATAATCAGCCCCAGCATTTT; CDR3aa: CASSLVVPERDNQPQHF; d_gene: .; abundance: .; j_gene: TRBJ1-5; len: 17; v_gene: TRBV7-9
CDR3nt: TGTGCCAGCACTCCTAGTCCCTACCTTAGCACAGATACGCAGTATTTT; CDR3aa: CASTPSPYLSTDTQYF; d_gene: .; abundance: once; j_gene: TRBJ2-3; len: 16; v_gene: TRBV2
CDR3nt: TGTGCCAGCAGCGTGACAGGGACGGAGCAGTACTTC; CDR3aa: CASSVTGTEQYF; d_gene: TRBD1; abundance: once; j_gene: TRBJ2-7; len: 12; v_gene: TRBV5-5
CDR3nt: TGTGCCAGCAGTTTTCCCCTTGGGGAGCAGTACTTC; CDR3aa: CASSFPLGEQYF; d_gene: .; abundance: .; j_gene: TRBJ2-7; len: 12; v_gene: TRBV6-5
CDR3nt: TGCGCCAGCAGCCAAGCAGCAGGGCGTACTTTCTTT; CDR3aa: CASSQAAGRTFF; d_gene: .; abundance: .; j_gene: TRBJ1-1; len: 12; v_gene: TRBV4-3
CDR3nt: TGTGCCAGCAGCGTAGGTGGGACTAGCGCCTCCTACGAGCAGTACTTC; CDR3aa: CASSVGGTSASYEQYF; d_gene: TRBD2; abundance: .; j_gene: TRBJ2-7; len: 16; v_gene: TRBV9
CDR3nt: TGTGCCAGTAGCCTAAAAGCGGGAGTAAACATTCAGTACTTC; CDR3aa: CASSLKAGVNIQYF; d_gene: TRBD2; abundance: .; j_gene: TRBJ2-4; len: 14; v_gene: TRBV19
CDR3nt: TGTGCCAGCAGTGAGGGCTACGAGCAGTACTTC; CDR3aa: CASSEGYEQYF; d_gene: .; abundance: .; j_gene: TRBJ2-7; len: 11; v_gene: TRBV2
CDR3nt: TGTGCCAGCTCACCTATAGCGGGAGTGAACACCGGGGAGCTGTTTTTT; CDR3aa: CASSPIAGVNTGELFF; d_gene: TRBD2; abundance: .; j_gene: TRBJ2-2; len: 16; v_gene: TRBV18
CDR3nt: TGCGCCAGCAGTGAGTCAACTCTGAGCTCCTACAATGAGCAGTTCTTC; CDR3aa: CASSESTLSSYNEQFF; d_gene: .; abundance: .; j_gene: TRBJ2-1; len: 16; v_gene: TRBV10-1
CDR3nt: TGTGCCAGCAGCTTAGCGGGACTAGCGGGAGAGACCCAGTACTTC; CDR3aa: CASSLAGLAGETQYF; d_gene: TRBD2; abundance: .; j_gene: TRBJ2-5; len: 15; v_gene: TRBV7-9
CDR3nt: TGTGCCAGCAGTTTAGGGGGTCTTAGCAATCAGCCCCAGCATTTT; CDR3aa: CASSLGGLSNQPQHF; d_gene: .; abundance: .; j_gene: TRBJ1-5; len: 15; v_gene: TRBV28
CDR3nt: TGTGCCAGCAGCGGTACAGGGCCATACACCGGGGAGCTGTTTTTT; CDR3aa: CASSGTGPYTGELFF; d_gene: .; abundance: .; j_gene: TRBJ2-2; len: 15; v_gene: TRBV9